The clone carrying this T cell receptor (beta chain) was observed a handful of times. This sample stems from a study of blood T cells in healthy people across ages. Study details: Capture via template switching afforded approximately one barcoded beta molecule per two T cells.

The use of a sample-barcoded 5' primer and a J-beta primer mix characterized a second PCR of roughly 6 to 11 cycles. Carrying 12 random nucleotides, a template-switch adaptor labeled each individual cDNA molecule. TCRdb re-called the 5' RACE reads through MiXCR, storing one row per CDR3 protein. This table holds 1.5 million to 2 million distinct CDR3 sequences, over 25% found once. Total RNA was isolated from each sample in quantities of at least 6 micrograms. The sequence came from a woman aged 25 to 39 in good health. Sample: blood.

CDR3 in amino acids: CASSIAGQGYIQYF. The CDR3 nucleotides are TGTGCCAGTAGTATAGCTGGACAGGGGTACATTCAGTACTTC. V gene TRBV19 combines with J gene TRBJ2-4; 9 bases align to TRBD1. Germline CDR1 reads LNHDA; CDR2 reads SQIVND (reference sequence). Trimming removed 1 base from V and 8 bases from J; junction bases left unmatched: 3. CDR3 length: 14 residues. The full variable domain, in which reference TRBV19 and TRBJ2-4 provide the parts outside the CDR3, is DGGITQSPKYLFRKEGQNVTLSCEQNLNHDAMYWYRQDPGQGLRLIYYSQIVNDFQKGDIAEGYSVSREKKESFPLTVTSAQKNPTAFYLCASSIAGQGYIQYFGAGTRLSVL.